Each of the 20 T cell receptor beta chains below was sequenced from the same sample in a study of blood T cell repertoires in COVID-19. Produced via immunoSEQ multiplex PCR; TCRdb's table is partial and in-frame only. Of 150,000 to 200,000 clones in the sample, 70% to 90% were seen once. The sequenced sample consisted of peripheral blood. These receptors came from a man aged 65 to 85 with active or convalescent COVID-19.

This chain links TRBV9 with TRBJ1-3; no clear D gene. V shed 0 bases and J shed 8 bases, with 15 bases lying between them. CDR1 SGDLS and CDR2 YYNGEE come from the germline V gene. CDR3 length: 15 amino acids. CDR3: CASSVGGQTRDTIYF. The CDR3 coding sequence is TGTGCCAGCAGCGTAGGTGGTCAAACGAGAGACACCATATATTTT.

CDR3 in DNA: TGTGCCAGCTCAGAGGGACAGAACACCGGGGAGCTGTTTTTT. Translating it yields CASSEGQNTGELFF. This chain connects TRBV18 to TRBJ2-2; maybe TRBD1 (6 bases). Germline CDR1 is KGHSH and CDR2 is LQKENI. Deletions cut 5 bases from V and 1 base from J, with 8 bases between. This CDR3 has 14 residues.

The V and J genes are TRBV4-3 and TRBJ1-2; 7 bases are shared with TRBD1. Germline CDR1 and CDR2: LGHNA and YSLEER. Trimming at V came to 5 bases and at J to 5 bases, leaving 11 bases not matched to a gene. The CDR3 covers 15 residues. CDR3 DNA: TGCGCCAGCAGCTGGATGGGACAGCGCTATTATGGCTACACCTTC. Amino acids: CASSWMGQRYYGYTF.

V and J are TRBV3-1 (or the pseudogene TRBV3-2) and TRBJ1-2; unclear D gene. The V gene lost 4 bases and the J gene lost 5 bases, with 17 bases spanning the gap. The CDR3 is 15 amino acids. From germline, CDR1 is LGHDT and CDR2 YNNKEL (reference sequence). The CDR3 region is CASSLRSGSVYGYTF. Written as DNA, the CDR3 is TGTGCCAGCAGCCTCCGGTCGGGTTCGGTGTATGGCTACACCTTC.

J is TRBJ2-2 and V is TRBV7-9, with 8 bases lining up with TRBD1. This CDR3 region has 17 residues. Germline V gives CDR1 SEHNR, CDR2 FQNEAQ (reference sequence). V was clipped by 1 base and J by 6 bases; unmatched bases: 10. The CDR3 region is CASSLGPWQGAAGELFF. CDR3 nucleotide sequence: TGTGCCAGCAGCTTAGGGCCTTGGCAGGGGGCTGCCGGGGAGCTGTTTTTT.

CDR3 nucleotide sequence: TGTGCCAGTAGTAAGACCGGGGACAGCAACACTGAAGCTTTCTTT. Protein: CASSKTGDSNTEAFF. V is TRBV19 and J is TRBJ1-1; 7 nucleotides line up with TRBD1. Germline CDR1 and CDR2: LNHDA and SQIVND (reference sequence). The CDR3 length is 15 residues. V was clipped by 4 bases and J by 2 bases; unmatched bases: 7. The whole variable domain, filled in from reference TRBV19 and TRBJ1-1, reads DGGITQSPKYLFRKEGQNVTLSCEQNLNHDAMYWYRQDPGQGLRLIYYSQIVNDFQKGDIAEGYSVSREKKESFPLTVTSAQKNPTAFYLCASSKTGDSNTEAFFGQGTRLTVV.

This sequence joins TRBV6-4 and TRBJ1-1; 8 bases fit TRBD1. V shed 6 bases, J shed 2 bases, and the junction held 5 bases outside the gene matches. The CDR3 runs to 14 residues. Germline CDR1 and CDR2: MRHNA and SNTAGT. The CDR3 DNA sequence: TGTGCCAGCAGGAAGGACAGGGACAACACTGAAGCTTTCTTT. Protein product: CASRKDRDNTEAFF.

This sequence joins TRBV24-1 and TRBJ2-5; D not certain. Germline lookup yields CDR1 KGHDR and CDR2 SFDVKD. The CDR3 covers 12 residues. Trimming took 4 bases from V and 7 from J, leaving 9 bases between them. The CDR3 bases are TGTGCCACCAGTGACGGTCCGCGGACCCAGTACTTC. This sequence encodes CATSDGPRTQYF.

This clone is medium-sized in the sample. The gene calls are TRBV5-1 and TRBJ2-2; 9 nucleotides line up with TRBD1. J lost 2 bases, V lost 6 bases, and 11 bases had no gene match. Germline V gives CDR1 SGHRS, CDR2 YFSETQ. CDR3 length: 17 amino acids. Written as DNA, the CDR3 is TGCGCCAGCACCGATACCAAAACAGGGGGCAACACCGGGGAGCTGTTTTTT. Its translation: CASTDTKTGGNTGELFF. The whole variable domain, remainder taken from reference TRBV5-1 and TRBJ2-2, is KAGVTQTPRYLIKTRGQQVTLSCSPISGHRSVSWYQQTPGQGLQFLFEYFSETQRNKGNFPGRFSGRQFSNSRSEMNVSTLELGDSALYLCASTDTKTGGNTGELFFGEGSRLTVL.

The chain is built from TRBV30 and TRBJ1-5; weak D call: TRBD1 (5 bases). The germline gives CDR1 GTSNPN, CDR2 SVGIG (reference sequence). The ends were cut back, 2 bases at V and 4 bases at J, with 12 bases in the middle. The CDR3 loop spans 14 amino acids. CDR3 sequence: CAWSLGRENQPQHF. The CDR3 nucleotides are TGTGCCTGGAGTCTGGGCAGGGAAAATCAGCCCCAGCATTTT.

The chain couples TRBV18 to TRBJ1-4; no definite D call. Between the trimmed V and J ends, which lost 1 base and 0 bases, there was a span of 15 bases. Germline-derived CDR1 and CDR2 are KGHSH and LQKENI. The CDR3 spans 18 residues. CDR3 nucleotide sequence: TGTGCCAGCTCACCACAGTTTCGGAGCTTGGCAACTAATGAAAAACTGTTTTTT. This sequence encodes CASSPQFRSLATNEKLFF.

The chain uses TRBV27 and TRBJ1-4; D is perhaps TRBD1 (6 bases). The ends were cut back, 6 bases at V and 4 bases at J, with 12 bases in the middle. The CDR3 runs 14 residues. Germline CDR1 and CDR2: MNHEY and SMNVEV (reference sequence). CDR3 residues: CASRGNRDNEKLFF. The DNA of the CDR3 is TGTGCCAGCAGGGGGAACAGGGATAATGAAAAACTGTTTTTT.

In this sample, this clone turned up once. The chain combines TRBV30 with TRBJ1-6, with 8 bases lining up with TRBD1. The CDR3 has 17 amino acids. V trimming: 3 bases; J trimming: 10 bases; junction bases outside the gene matches: 17. CDR1 is GTSNPN and CDR2 is SVGIG in the germline V gene (reference sequence). The CDR3 nucleotides read TGTGCCTGGAGAACTGGGCAGGACAGGGCACTAGGGTCACCCCTCCACTTT. Amino acids: CAWRTGQDRALGSPLHF.

The J gene is TRBJ2-5, the V gene TRBV5-1; a weak D match, TRBD1 (6 bases). The CDR3 spans 14 residues. Trimming shortened V by 4 bases and J by 5 bases, and 15 bases separated the two germline ends. Per the germline V gene, CDR1 is SGHRS and CDR2 is YFSETQ. The CDR3 protein is CASSPGHPGETQYF. The CDR3 DNA reads as TGCGCCAGCAGCCCGGGACATCCGGGCGAGACCCAGTACTTC.

The chain employs TRBV18 and TRBJ2-7, with 10 bases fitting TRBD1. From germline, CDR1 is KGHSH and CDR2 LQKENI. Trimming took 2 bases from V and 2 from J; bases not matched to a gene: 0. The CDR3 contains 14 residues. CDR3 loop: CASSPGTGAYEQYF. CDR3 nucleotides: TGTGCCAGCTCACCAGGGACAGGGGCCTACGAGCAGTACTTC.

The genes are TRBV28 and TRBJ2-3; 8 nucleotides align to TRBD1. CDR1 MDHEN and CDR2 SYDVKM come from the germline V gene. This CDR3 is built from 13 residues. V dropped 6 bases and J dropped 8; count of bases not matched to a gene: 7. CDR3 in DNA: TGTGCCAGCAGCCAACACGACAGGGGTACGCAGTATTTT. It encodes CASSQHDRGTQYF.

The chain has TRBV19 and TRBJ2-7; 7 bases align to TRBD1. The CDR3 sequence is 13 residues long. Germline trimming cut 7 bases from V and 0 bases from J; bases unmatched to any gene: 3. CDR1 is LNHDA, CDR2 SQIVND, per germline (reference sequence). CDR3 protein: CASTRDSSYEQYF. For the CDR3, the DNA is TGTGCCAGTACCCGGGACAGCTCCTACGAGCAGTACTTC.

The chain is built from TRBV29-1 and TRBJ2-5; 15 bases map to TRBD2. CDR3 length: 19 amino acids. The V and J ends lost 4 bases and 1 base, in that order; junction bases with no gene match: 13. CDR1 and CDR2 (germline): SQVTM, ANQGSEA. This CDR3 is CSVASGGLAGGVPQETQYF. DNA for the CDR3: TGCAGCGTTGCGTCGGGAGGACTAGCGGGAGGGGTCCCCCAAGAGACCCAGTACTTC.

V usage is TRBV7-2 and J usage is TRBJ2-1; the match to TRBD2 covers 9 bases. The trim removed 3 bases at V and 6 bases at J, leaving 12 bases unmatched. This CDR3 is 17 amino acids long. The germline CDR1 and CDR2 sequences are SGHTA and FQGNSA. CDR3 nucleotides: TGTGCCAGCAGCTTGAGGGCTAGCGGGACCCTCCCCAATGAGCAGTTCTTC. This codes for CASSLRASGTLPNEQFF. The whole variable domain, filled in from reference TRBV7-2 and TRBJ2-1, reads GAGVSQSPSNKVTEKGKDVELRCDPISGHTALYWYRQSLGQGLEFLIYFQGNSAPDKSGLPSDRFSAERTGGSVSTLTIQRTQQEDSAVYLCASSLRASGTLPNEQFFGPGTRLTVL.

The chain has TRBV5-1 and TRBJ2-5, with 10 nucleotides matching TRBD1. There are 17 residues in the CDR3. The V and J ends lost 1 base and 0 bases, in that order; junction bases with no gene match: 6. Per germline, CDR1 SGHRS and CDR2 YFSETQ. CDR3 bases: TGCGCCAGCAGCTTGTCCCCTGGGACAGGGGACCAAGAGACCCAGTACTTC. It codes for CASSLSPGTGDQETQYF.